The rows below give T cell receptor beta chains drawn from one sample of a study of blood T cell repertoires in COVID-19. Here immunoSEQ multiplex PCR was the method, and the copy in TCRdb shows in-frame clones only, minus some. The sample consists of 110,000 or so clones, more than 80% of them appearing once. Sequencing was performed on peripheral blood. These receptors came from a human donor in a cohort sampled during active COVID-19. Each CDR3 is given with its conserved first and last residue. D genes are given only for firm matches. For some rows the clone size is stated as once, few or many, or as a class when expanded; others skip it.

V	J	length	size	D	CDR3	DNA
TRBV2	TRBJ2-1	15	NA	TRBD2	CASSSSGRQISEQFF	TGTGCCAGCAGTTCTAGCGGGAGGCAAATCAGTGAGCAGTTCTTC
TRBV29-1	TRBJ2-7	15	once	NA	CSVEGGTVSSYEQYF	TGCAGCGTTGAAGGCGGGACGGTAAGCTCCTACGAGCAGTACTTC
TRBV6-6	TRBJ1-4	13	NA	NA	CASRNKRREKLFF	TGTGCCAGCAGGAACAAGAGGCGAGAAAAACTGTTTTTT
TRBV7-9	TRBJ1-3	16	NA	NA	CASSFYRVVEGNTIYF	TGTGCCAGCAGCTTTTACAGGGTGGTGGAAGGAAACACCATATATTTT
TRBV13	TRBJ1-6	14	NA	NA	CASSSGTRGTPLHF	TGTGCCAGCAGCAGCGGGACAAGGGGTACACCCCTCCACTTT
TRBV11-3	TRBJ2-5	15	NA	TRBD1	CASSIGTGVQETQYF	TGTGCCAGCAGCATCGGGACAGGAGTACAAGAGACCCAGTACTTC
TRBV2	TRBJ2-5	15	NA	TRBD2	CASKLTSGGAETQYF	TGTGCCAGCAAGCTTACTAGCGGGGGGGCAGAGACCCAGTACTTC
TRBV5-1	TRBJ2-1	16	NA	TRBD2	CASSLYGGGAWNEQFF	TGCGCCAGCAGCTTGTACGGCGGGGGGGCTTGGAATGAGCAGTTCTTC
TRBV5-4	TRBJ2-7	17	NA	NA	CASSLSGDRFRSYEQYF	TGTGCCAGCAGCTTGAGCGGCGATAGATTCCGCTCCTACGAGCAGTACTTC
TRBV6-4	TRBJ2-1	13	NA	NA	CASSLGPLTEQFF	TGTGCCAGCAGTCTGGGGCCCCTTACTGAGCAGTTCTTC
TRBV5-4	TRBJ2-6	17	NA	NA	CASSSWTARSGANVLTF	TGTGCCAGCAGCTCATGGACAGCTCGCTCTGGGGCCAACGTCCTGACTTTC
TRBV7-9	TRBJ2-2	15	NA	NA	CASRQNTEVVGELFF	TGTGCCAGCAGACAAAACACCGAGGTGGTCGGGGAGCTGTTTTTT
TRBV10-3	TRBJ2-3	13	NA	TRBD2	CAISAGGADTQYF	TGTGCCATCAGCGCCGGGGGGGCAGATACGCAGTATTTT
TRBV27	TRBJ1-1	15	NA	NA	CASRQIKQGHTEAFF	TGTGCCAGCAGGCAGATTAAACAGGGCCACACTGAAGCTTTCTTT
TRBV28	TRBJ1-5	20	few	NA	CASSLKLGAWRLNSNQPQHF	TGTGCCAGCAGTTTAAAGCTTGGAGCTTGGCGTCTAAATAGCAATCAGCCCCAGCATTTT
TRBV7-6	TRBJ2-1	18	NA	TRBD2	CASSLAKELAGVPDVQFF	TGTGCCAGCAGCTTAGCTAAAGAACTAGCGGGAGTTCCCGATGTGCAGTTCTTC
TRBV7-2	TRBJ1-5	15	NA	NA	CASSLVGRKNQPQHF	TGTGCCAGCAGCTTAGTGGGCCGGAAGAATCAGCCCCAGCATTTT
TRBV5-6	TRBJ2-7	14	NA	TRBD1	CASRAPGQLYEQYF	TGTGCCAGCAGGGCTCCGGGACAGCTCTACGAGCAGTACTTC
TRBV6-5	TRBJ1-3	14	once	NA	CASSPSGNGNTIYF	TGTGCCAGCAGTCCCTCGGGGAATGGAAACACCATATATTTT
TRBV27	TRBJ1-6	17	NA	TRBD1	CASSPRGGQGYNSPLHF	TGTGCCAGCAGCCCAAGGGGAGGACAGGGCTATAATTCACCCCTCCACTTT
TRBV5-4	TRBJ2-5	12	NA	NA	CASSSTAGSQYF	TGTGCCAGCAGCTCAACGGCCGGGTCCCAGTACTTC
TRBV6-5	TRBJ1-5	15	few	NA	CASSLTRNSNQPQHF	TGTGCCAGCAGCCTGACACGGAATAGCAATCAGCCCCAGCATTTT
TRBV6-5	TRBJ1-1	14	NA	NA	CASSSRLVNTEAFF	TGTGCCAGCAGTTCTCGCCTAGTGAACACTGAAGCTTTCTTT
TRBV7-8	TRBJ1-2	15	NA	NA	CASSLVGGPTGGYTF	TGTGCCAGCAGCTTAGTCGGGGGGCCGACGGGTGGCTACACCTTC
TRBV5-1	TRBJ2-1	14	NA	NA	CASSLSQAGHEQFF	TGCGCCAGCAGCTTGAGTCAGGCCGGTCATGAGCAGTTCTTC
TRBV7-6	TRBJ2-5	17	NA	NA	CASSLATGRGPQETQYF	TGTGCCAGCAGCTTAGCCACCGGGAGGGGGCCGCAAGAGACCCAGTACTTC